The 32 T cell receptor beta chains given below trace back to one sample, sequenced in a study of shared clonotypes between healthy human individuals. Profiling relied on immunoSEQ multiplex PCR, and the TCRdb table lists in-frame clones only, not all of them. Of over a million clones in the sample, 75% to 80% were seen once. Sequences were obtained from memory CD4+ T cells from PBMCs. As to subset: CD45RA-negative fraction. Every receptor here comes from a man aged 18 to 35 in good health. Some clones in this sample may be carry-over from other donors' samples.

CDR3 sequence (DNA): TGTGCCAGCAAGTACGGCGGCCCCCCCACCTACGAGCAGTACTTC. It translates to CASKYGGPPTYEQYF. The J gene is TRBJ2-7, the V gene TRBV6-5; no definite D call. This CDR3 spans 15 amino acids. In germline, CDR1 is MNHEY, CDR2 SVGAGI. V lost 7 bases to trimming and J lost 2 bases, with 18 bases between them.

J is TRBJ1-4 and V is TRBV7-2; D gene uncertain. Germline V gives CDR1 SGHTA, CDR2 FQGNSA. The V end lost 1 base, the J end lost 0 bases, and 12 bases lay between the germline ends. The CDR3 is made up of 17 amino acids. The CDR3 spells CASSLVGSATTNEKLFF. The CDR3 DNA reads TGTGCCAGCAGCTTAGTAGGCAGCGCTACAACTAATGAAAAACTGTTTTTT.

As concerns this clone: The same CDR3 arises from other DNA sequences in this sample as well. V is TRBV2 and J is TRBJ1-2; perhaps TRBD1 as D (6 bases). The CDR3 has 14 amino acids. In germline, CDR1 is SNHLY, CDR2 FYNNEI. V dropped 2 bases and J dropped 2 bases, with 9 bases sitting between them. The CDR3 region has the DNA TGTGCCAGCAGTGAACAGGGGTCGAACTATGGCTACACCTTC. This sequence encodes CASSEQGSNYGYTF.

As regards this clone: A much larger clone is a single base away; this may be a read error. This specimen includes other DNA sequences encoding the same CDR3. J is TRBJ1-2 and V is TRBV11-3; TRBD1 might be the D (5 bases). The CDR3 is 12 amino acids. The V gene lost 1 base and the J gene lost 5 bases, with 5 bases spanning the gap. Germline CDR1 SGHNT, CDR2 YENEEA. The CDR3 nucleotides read TGTGCCAGCAGCTTAGCAGGGTATGGCTACACCTTC. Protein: CASSLAGYGYTF.

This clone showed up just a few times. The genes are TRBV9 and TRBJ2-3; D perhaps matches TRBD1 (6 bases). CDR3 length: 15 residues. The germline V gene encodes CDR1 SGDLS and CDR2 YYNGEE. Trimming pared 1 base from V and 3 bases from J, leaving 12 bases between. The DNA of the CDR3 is TGTGCCAGCAGCGTACAGGACAGAAGAACAGATACGCAGTATTTT. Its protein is CASSVQDRRTDTQYF.

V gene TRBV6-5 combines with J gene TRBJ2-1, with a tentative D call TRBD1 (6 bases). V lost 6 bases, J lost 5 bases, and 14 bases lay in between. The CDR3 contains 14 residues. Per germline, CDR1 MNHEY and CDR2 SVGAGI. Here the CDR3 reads CASRPDSYNNEQFF. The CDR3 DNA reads TGTGCCAGCAGGCCGGACAGTTATAACAATGAGCAGTTCTTC.

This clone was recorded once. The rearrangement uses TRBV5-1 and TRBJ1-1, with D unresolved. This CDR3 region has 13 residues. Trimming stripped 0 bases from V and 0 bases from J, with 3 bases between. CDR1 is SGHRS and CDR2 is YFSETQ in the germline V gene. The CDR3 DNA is TGCGCCAGCAGCTTGGATCTGAACACTGAAGCTTTCTTT. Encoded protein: CASSLDLNTEAFF.

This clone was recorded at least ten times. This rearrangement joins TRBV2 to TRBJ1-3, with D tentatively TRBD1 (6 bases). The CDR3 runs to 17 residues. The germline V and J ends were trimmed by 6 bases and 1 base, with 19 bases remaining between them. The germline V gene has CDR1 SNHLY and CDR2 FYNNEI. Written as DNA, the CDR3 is TGTGCCAGCAGCTTCAGCGGACAGTCCGGTTCTGGAAACACCATATATTTT. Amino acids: CASSFSGQSGSGNTIYF.

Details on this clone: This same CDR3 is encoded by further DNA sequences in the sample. This CDR3 is CASSLGQIQETQYF. The CDR3 nucleotides are TGCGCCAGCAGCTTGGGTCAGATCCAAGAGACCCAGTACTTC. The chain carries TRBV5-1 and TRBJ2-5; D call uncertain. Germline CDR1 reads SGHRS; CDR2 reads YFSETQ. The CDR3 sequence is 14 residues long. The V and J ends lost 0 bases and 1 base respectively, with 7 bases between them.

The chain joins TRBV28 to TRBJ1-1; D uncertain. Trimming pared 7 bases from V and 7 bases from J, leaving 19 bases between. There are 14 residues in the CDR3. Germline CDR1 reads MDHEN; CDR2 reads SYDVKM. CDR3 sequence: CASITGSYGGEAFF. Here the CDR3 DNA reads TGTGCCAGCATTACCGGGTCCTACGGCGGTGAAGCTTTCTTT.

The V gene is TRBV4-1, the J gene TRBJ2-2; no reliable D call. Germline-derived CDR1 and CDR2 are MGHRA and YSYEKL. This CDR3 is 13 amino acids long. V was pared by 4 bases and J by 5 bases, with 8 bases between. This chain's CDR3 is CASSLLGTGELFF. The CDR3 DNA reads TGCGCCAGCAGCCTCCTAGGGACCGGGGAGCTGTTTTTT.

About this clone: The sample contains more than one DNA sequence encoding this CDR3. The CDR3: CASSRTESNQPQHF. CDR3 DNA: TGTGCCAGCTCACGGACAGAGAGCAATCAGCCCCAGCATTTT. The chain employs TRBV18 and TRBJ1-5; a weak D match, TRBD1 (6 bases). Trimming left V 4 bases short and J 1 base short, with 8 bases between. CDR1 is KGHSH, CDR2 LQKENI, per germline. The CDR3 is made up of 14 amino acids.

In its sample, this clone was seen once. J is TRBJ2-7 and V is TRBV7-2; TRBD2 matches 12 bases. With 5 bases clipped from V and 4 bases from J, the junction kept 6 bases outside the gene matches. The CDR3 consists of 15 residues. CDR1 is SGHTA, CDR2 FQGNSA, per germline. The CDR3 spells CASSGRLAGVYEQYF. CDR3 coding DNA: TGTGCCAGCAGCGGGAGACTAGCGGGAGTTTACGAGCAGTACTTC.

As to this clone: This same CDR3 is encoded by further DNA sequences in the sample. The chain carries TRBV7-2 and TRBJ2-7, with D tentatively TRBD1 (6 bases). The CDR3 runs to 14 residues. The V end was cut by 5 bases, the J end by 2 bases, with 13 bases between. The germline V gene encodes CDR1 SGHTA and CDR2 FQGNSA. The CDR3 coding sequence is TGTGCCAGCAGCCGTGGAACAGGGACCTACGAGCAGTACTTC. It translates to CASSRGTGTYEQYF. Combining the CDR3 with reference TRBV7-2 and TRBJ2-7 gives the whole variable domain GAGVSQSPSNKVTEKGKDVELRCDPISGHTALYWYRQSLGQGLEFLIYFQGNSAPDKSGLPSDRFSAERTGGSVSTLTIQRTQQEDSAVYLCASSRGTGTYEQYFGPGTRLTVT.

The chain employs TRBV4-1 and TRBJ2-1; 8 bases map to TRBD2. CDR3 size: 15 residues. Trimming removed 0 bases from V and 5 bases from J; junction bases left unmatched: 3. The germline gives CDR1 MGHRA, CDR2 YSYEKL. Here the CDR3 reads CASSQEGLVHNEQFF. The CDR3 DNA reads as TGCGCCAGCAGCCAAGAGGGACTAGTCCACAATGAGCAGTTCTTC.

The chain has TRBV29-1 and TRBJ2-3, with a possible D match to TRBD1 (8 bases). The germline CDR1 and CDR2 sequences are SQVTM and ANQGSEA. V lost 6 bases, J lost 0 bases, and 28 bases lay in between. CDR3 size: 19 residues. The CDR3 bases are TGCAGCGTCTCCTCGCCCCCGGTAACAGGGGGGGCTAGCACAGATACGCAGTATTTT. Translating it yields CSVSSPPVTGGASTDTQYF.

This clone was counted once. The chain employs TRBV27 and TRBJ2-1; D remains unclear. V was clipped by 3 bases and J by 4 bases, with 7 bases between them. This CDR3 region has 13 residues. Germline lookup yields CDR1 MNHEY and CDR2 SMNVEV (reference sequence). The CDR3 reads CASSFSRYNEQFF. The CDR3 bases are TGTGCCAGCAGTTTCTCCAGATACAATGAGCAGTTCTTC.

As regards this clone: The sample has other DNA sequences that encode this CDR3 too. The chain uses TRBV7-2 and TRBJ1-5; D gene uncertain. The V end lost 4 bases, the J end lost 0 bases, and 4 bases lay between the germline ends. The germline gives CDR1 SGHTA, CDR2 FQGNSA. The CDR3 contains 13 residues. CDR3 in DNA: TGTGCCAGCAGCTCGAATAGCAATCAGCCCCAGCATTTT. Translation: CASSSNSNQPQHF.

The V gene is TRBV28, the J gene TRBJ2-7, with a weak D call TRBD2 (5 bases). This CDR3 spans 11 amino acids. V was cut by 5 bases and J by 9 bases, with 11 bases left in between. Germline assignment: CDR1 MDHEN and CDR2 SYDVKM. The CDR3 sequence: CASSPRVVQYF. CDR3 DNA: TGTGCCAGCAGTCCGAGGGTGGTGCAGTACTTC.

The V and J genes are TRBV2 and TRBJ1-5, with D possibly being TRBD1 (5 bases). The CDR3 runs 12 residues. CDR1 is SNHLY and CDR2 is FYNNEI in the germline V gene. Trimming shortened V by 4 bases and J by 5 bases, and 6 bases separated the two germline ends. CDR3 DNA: TGTGCCAGCAGTGCGACAGATCAGCCCCAGCATTTT. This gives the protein CASSATDQPQHF.

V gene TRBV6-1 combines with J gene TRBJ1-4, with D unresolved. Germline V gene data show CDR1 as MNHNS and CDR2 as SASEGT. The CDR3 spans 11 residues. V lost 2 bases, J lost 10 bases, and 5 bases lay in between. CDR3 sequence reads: CASSETGKLFF. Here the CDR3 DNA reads TGTGCCAGCAGTGAAACCGGAAAACTGTTTTTT.

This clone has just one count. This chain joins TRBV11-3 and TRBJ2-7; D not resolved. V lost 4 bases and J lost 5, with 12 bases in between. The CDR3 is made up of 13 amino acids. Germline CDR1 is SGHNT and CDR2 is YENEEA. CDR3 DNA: TGTGCCAGCAGCTACTCGGGCCAGGACGAGCAGTACTTC. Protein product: CASSYSGQDEQYF.

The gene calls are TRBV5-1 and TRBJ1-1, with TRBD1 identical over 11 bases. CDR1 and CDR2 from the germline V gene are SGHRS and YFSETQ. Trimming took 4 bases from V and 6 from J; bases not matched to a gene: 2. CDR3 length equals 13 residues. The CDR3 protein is CASSGTGGSEAFF. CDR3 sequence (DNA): TGCGCCAGCAGCGGGACAGGGGGATCTGAAGCTTTCTTT.

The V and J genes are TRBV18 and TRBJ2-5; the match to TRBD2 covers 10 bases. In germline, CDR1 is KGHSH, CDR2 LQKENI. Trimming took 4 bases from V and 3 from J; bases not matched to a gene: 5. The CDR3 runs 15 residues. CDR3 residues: CASSRRLAGEETQYF. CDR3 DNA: TGTGCCAGCTCACGTCGTCTAGCGGGAGAAGAGACCCAGTACTTC.

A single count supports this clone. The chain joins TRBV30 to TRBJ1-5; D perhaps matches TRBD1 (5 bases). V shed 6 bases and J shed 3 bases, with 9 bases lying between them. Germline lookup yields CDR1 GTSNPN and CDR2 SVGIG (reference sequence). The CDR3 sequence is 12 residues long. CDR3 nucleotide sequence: TGTGCCTGCACGACAGACAATCAGCCCCAGCATTTT. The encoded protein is CACTTDNQPQHF.

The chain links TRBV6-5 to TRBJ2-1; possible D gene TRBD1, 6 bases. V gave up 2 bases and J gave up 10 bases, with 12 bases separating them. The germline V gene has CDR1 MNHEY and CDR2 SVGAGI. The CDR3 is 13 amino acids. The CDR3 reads CASSYPSRGEQFF. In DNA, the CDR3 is TGTGCCAGCAGTTACCCAAGCAGGGGAGAGCAGTTCTTC.

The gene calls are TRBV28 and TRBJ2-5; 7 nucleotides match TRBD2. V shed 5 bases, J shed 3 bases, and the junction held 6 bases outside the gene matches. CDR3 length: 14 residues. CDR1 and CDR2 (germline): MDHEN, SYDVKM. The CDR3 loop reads CASSLPLAEETQYF. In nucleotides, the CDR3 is TGTGCCAGCAGTCTACCCCTAGCGGAAGAGACCCAGTACTTC.

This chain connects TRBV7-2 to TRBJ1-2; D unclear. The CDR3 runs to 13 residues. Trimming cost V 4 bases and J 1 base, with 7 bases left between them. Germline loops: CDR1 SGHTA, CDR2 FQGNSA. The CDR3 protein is CASSSTFNYGYTF. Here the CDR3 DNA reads TGTGCCAGCAGCTCGACATTTAACTATGGCTACACCTTC.

CDR3 residues: CASSFRNRAHEQYF. CDR3 DNA sequence: TGTGCCAGCAGTTTTCGGAACAGGGCCCACGAGCAGTACTTC. The gene calls are TRBV28 and TRBJ2-7; the D gene is possibly TRBD1 (6 bases). With 3 bases removed from V and 5 bases from J, the gap between germline ends came to 14 bases. This CDR3 has 14 residues. CDR1 and CDR2 from the germline V gene are MDHEN and SYDVKM.

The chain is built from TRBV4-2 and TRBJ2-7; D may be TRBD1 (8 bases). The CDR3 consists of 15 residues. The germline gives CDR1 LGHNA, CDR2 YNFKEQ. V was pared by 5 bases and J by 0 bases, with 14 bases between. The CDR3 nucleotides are TGTGCCAGCAGCGCAGGGGGCGGGGGCTCCTACGAGCAGTACTTC. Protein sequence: CASSAGGGGSYEQYF.

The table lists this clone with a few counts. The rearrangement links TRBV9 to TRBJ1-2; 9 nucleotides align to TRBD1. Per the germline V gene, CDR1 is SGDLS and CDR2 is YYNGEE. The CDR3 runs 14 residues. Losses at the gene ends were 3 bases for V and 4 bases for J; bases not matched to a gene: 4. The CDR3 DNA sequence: TGTGCCAGCAGCGCGGGACAGGGAGGCTATGGCTACACCTTC. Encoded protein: CASSAGQGGYGYTF.

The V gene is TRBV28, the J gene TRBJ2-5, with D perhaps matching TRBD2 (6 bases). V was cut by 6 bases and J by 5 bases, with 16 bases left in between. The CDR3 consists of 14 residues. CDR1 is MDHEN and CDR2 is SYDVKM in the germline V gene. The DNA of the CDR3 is TGTGCCAGCAGCATGGGGGGTGTTGGGGAGACCCAGTACTTC. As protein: CASSMGGVGETQYF. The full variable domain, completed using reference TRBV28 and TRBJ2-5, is DVKVTQSSRYLVKRTGEKVFLECVQDMDHENMFWYRQDPGLGLRLIYFSYDVKMKEKGDIPEGYSVSREKKERFSLILESASTNQTSMYLCASSMGGVGETQYFGPGTRLLVL.